Each of the 4 T cell receptor beta chains below was sequenced from the same sample in a study of T cell responses to AZD1222 COVID-19 vaccine. Clones were sequenced by immunoSEQ multiplex PCR, and TCRdb holds only the in-frame ones, with some missing. Of 140,000 to 150,000 clones in the sample, roughly 92% were seen once. Sequencing used peripheral blood, obtained on day 0 of AZD1222 vaccination. These receptors were taken from an adult in good health.

V gene TRBV20-1 combines with J gene TRBJ2-1; D uncertain. The CDR3 length is 10 residues. Germline V gene data show CDR1 as DFQATT and CDR2 as SNEGSKA (reference sequence). V lost 3 bases to trimming and J lost 12 bases, with 9 bases between them. The CDR3 nucleotides are TGCAGTGCTAGGTTGGGCGGGCAGTTCTTC. Residues: CSARLGGQFF.

The V gene is TRBV6-5, the J gene TRBJ1-1; weak D call: TRBD1 (5 bases). V was cut by 6 bases and J by 1 base, with 15 bases left in between. The V gene's germline CDR1 is MNHEY and CDR2 SVGAGI. This CDR3 contains 15 residues. The CDR3 region is CASRYNRGANTEAFF. The CDR3 DNA reads TGTGCCAGCAGGTATAATAGAGGGGCGAACACTGAAGCTTTCTTT.

The count of this clone is one. The chain couples TRBV7-9 to TRBJ1-2; D is ambiguous. The CDR3 is 15 residues long. V was trimmed by 0 bases and J by 4 bases, leaving 12 bases between them. Germline CDR1 is SEHNR and CDR2 is FQNEAQ (reference sequence). CDR3 DNA: TGTGCCAGCAGCTTAGCTGGACCCCTCCTCTATGGCTACACCTTC. Its translation is CASSLAGPLLYGYTF. Using reference TRBV7-9 and TRBJ1-2 for the parts outside the CDR3, the full variable domain is DTGVSQNPRHKITKRGQNVTFRCDPISEHNRLYWYRQTLGQGPEFLTYFQNEAQLEKSRLLSDRFSAERPKGSFSTLEIQRTEQGDSAMYLCASSLAGPLLYGYTFGSGTRLTVV.

The chain recombines TRBV4-3 with TRBJ2-1; a weak D match, TRBD1 (6 bases). The V gene lost 1 base and the J gene lost 7 bases, with 8 bases spanning the gap. Germline V lookup: CDR1 LGHNA, CDR2 YSLEER. CDR3 length equals 13 residues. CDR3 DNA: TGCGCCAGCAGCCAAGGGCAGGGGAATGAGCAGTTCTTC. It codes for CASSQGQGNEQFF.